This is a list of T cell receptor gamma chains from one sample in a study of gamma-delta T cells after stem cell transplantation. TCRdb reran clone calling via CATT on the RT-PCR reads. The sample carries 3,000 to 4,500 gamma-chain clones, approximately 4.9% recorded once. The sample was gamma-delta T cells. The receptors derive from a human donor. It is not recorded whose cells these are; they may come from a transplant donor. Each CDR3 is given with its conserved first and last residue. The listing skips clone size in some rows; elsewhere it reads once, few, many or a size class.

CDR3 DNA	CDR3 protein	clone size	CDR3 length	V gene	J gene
TGTGCCACCTGGGCTCCGTATACCACTGGTTGGTTCAAGATATTT	CATWAPYTTGWFKIF	medium-sized	15	TRGV3	TRGJP1
TGTGCCACCTGGGATGGACCCAAGAATTATTATAAGAAACTCTTT	CATWDGPKNYYKKLF	large	15	TRGV4	TRGJ1/TRGJ2
TGTGCCTTGTGGGAGGTGCAAATCCCGATCAAGAAACTCTTT	CALWEVQIPIKKLF	medium-sized	14	TRGV9	TRGJ1/TRGJ2
TGTGCCTTGTGGGAGGCGTGGGGGAGAAAAATCAAGGTATTT	CALWEAWGRKIKVF	-	14	TRGV9	TRGJP
TGTGCCACCTGGGACGGGCTCGAGTATAAGAAACTCTTT	CATWDGLEYKKLF	medium-sized	13	TRGV2	TRGJ1/TRGJ2
TGTGCCTTGTGGGAGAGTTTAGAGTTGGGCAAAAAAATCAAGGTATTT	CALWESLELGKKIKVF	-	16	TRGV9	TRGJP
TGTGCCTTGTGGGAGGGCCAAAAGCAAGAGTTGGGCAAAAAAATCAAGGTATTT	CALWEGQKQELGKKIKVF	few	18	TRGV9	TRGJP
TGTGCCACCTGGGATAAGAAGAAACTCTTT	CATWDKKKLF	medium-sized	10	TRGV4	TRGJ1/TRGJ2
TGTGCCTTGTGGGAGCCTCGAAGGGAGTTGGGCAAAAAAATCAAGGTATTT	CALWEPRRELGKKIKVF	medium-sized	17	TRGV9	TRGJP
TGTGCCACCTGGGACGGGGAGGGAAGGAAGAAACTCTTT	CATWDGEGRKKLF	-	13	TRGV2	TRGJ1/TRGJ2
TGTGCCACCTGGGACACGAATTATTATAAGAAACTCTTT	CATWDTNYYKKLF	few	13	TRGV3	TRGJ1/TRGJ2
TGTGCCACCTGGGACAGGCGGCGGAGTAGTGATTGGATCAAGACGTTT	CATWDRRRSSDWIKTF	medium-sized	16	TRGV3	TRGJP2
TGTGCCACCTGGGATAGCAGGAATTATAAGAAACTCTTT	CATWDSRNYKKLF	medium-sized	13	TRGV8	TRGJ1/TRGJ2
TGTGCCTTGTGGGAGGTGAGGGGAGAGTTGGGCAAAAAAATCAAGGTATTT	CALWEVRGELGKKIKVF	-	17	TRGV9	TRGJP
TGTGCCTTGTGGGAGGCGAGAAAGAAACTCTTT	CALWEARKKLF	medium-sized	11	TRGV9	TRGJ1/TRGJ2
TGTGCCTCGTGGGTTAAGAAACTCTTT	CASWVKKLF	-	9	TRGV9	TRGJ1/TRGJ2
TGTGCCTTGTGGGAGACTAAGCAAGAGTTGGGCAAAAAAATCAAGGTATTT	CALWETKQELGKKIKVF	-	17	TRGV9	TRGJP
TGTGCCACCTGGTTTTATTATAAGAAACTCTTT	CATWFYYKKLF	few	11	TRGV8	TRGJ1/TRGJ2
TGTGCCTTGTGGGAGGTGATAAAGTTGGGCAAAAAAATCAAGGTATTT	CALWEVIKLGKKIKVF	few	16	TRGV9	TRGJP
TGTGCCACCAATGACACTGGTTGGTTCAAGATATTT	CATNDTGWFKIF	medium-sized	12	TRGV4	TRGJP1
TGTGCCACCTGGGATGGGATTAAGAAACTCTTT	CATWDGIKKLF	-	11	TRGV4	TRGJ1/TRGJ2
TGCGCCTTGTGGGGTGGGAGTTCAGAGCAAGAGTTGGGCAAAAAAATCAAGGTATTT	CALWGGSSEQELGKKIKVF	-	19	TRGV9	TRGJP
TGTGCCTGCAAAGAGTTGGGCAAAAAAATCAAGGTATTT	CACKELGKKIKVF	-	13	TRGV9	TRGJP
TGTGCCGCCTGGGTTCCGCCGCTAAATTATTATAAGAAACTCTTT	CAAWVPPLNYYKKLF	few	15	TRGV4	TRGJ1/TRGJ2
TGTGCCTTGTGGGAGGTGTTGGGCAAAAAAATCAAGGTATTT	CALWEVLGKKIKVF	medium-sized	14	TRGV9	TRGJP
TGTGCCTTGTGGGAGCGAGAGTTGGGCAAAAAAATCAAGGTATTT	CALWERELGKKIKVF	medium-sized	15	TRGV9	TRGJP
TGTGCCACCTGGGCCCTTTATTATAAGAAACTCTTT	CATWALYYKKLF	-	12	TRGV2	TRGJ1/TRGJ2
TGTGCCTTGTGGGATCCCGTAGAGGGGCAAGAGTTGGGCAAAAAAATCAAGGTATTT	CALWDPVEGQELGKKIKVF	-	19	TRGV9	TRGJP
TGTGCCTTGTGGGAGGCCCCGGGGGGTAAGAAACTCTTT	CALWEAPGGKKLF	medium-sized	13	TRGV9	TRGJ1/TRGJ2
TGTGCCTTGTGGGAGGCCAGGGGAGGGAAAATCAAGGTATTT	CALWEARGGKIKVF	few	14	TRGV9	TRGJP
TGTGCCTTGTGGGAGGGCCCGGTAGAGTTGGGCAAAAAAATCAAGGTATTT	CALWEGPVELGKKIKVF	few	17	TRGV9	TRGJP
TGTGCCCTATGTAGTGATTGGATCAAGACGTTT	CALCSDWIKTF	medium-sized	11	TRGV9	TRGJP2
TGTGCCTTGTGGGACCCCAATTCGAATTATTATAAGAAACTCTTT	CALWDPNSNYYKKLF	large	15	TRGV9	TRGJ1/TRGJ2
TGTGCCTTGTGGGAGGCAGTCCAAGAGTTGGGCAAAAAAATCAAGGTATTT	CALWEAVQELGKKIKVF	-	17	TRGV9	TRGJP
TGTGCCTTGTGGGAGACTGAGTTGGGCAAAAAAATCAAGGTATTT	CALWETELGKKIKVF	medium-sized	15	TRGV9	TRGJP
TGTGCCACCTGGGACGGGCGAAATTCCTCGAATTATTATAAGAAACTCTTT	CATWDGRNSSNYYKKLF	few	17	TRGV2	TRGJ1/TRGJ2
TGTGCCTTGTGGAATCGGGGGGTACGAGGTTCTTATAAGAAACTCTTT	CALWNRGVRGSYKKLF	-	16	TRGV9	TRGJ1/TRGJ2
TGTGCCTTGTGGGAGGCCAATAAGAGGGGAGAGTTGGGCAAAAAAATCAAGGTATTT	CALWEANKRGELGKKIKVF	medium-sized	19	TRGV9	TRGJP
TGTGCCTTGTGGGAGGTGCGCGGTATCGAGAAACTCTTT	CALWEVRGIEKLF	-	13	TRGV9	TRGJ1/TRGJ2
TGTGCCTTGTGGGAGACGAAAGAGTTGGGCAAAAAAATCAAGGTATTT	CALWETKELGKKIKVF	few	16	TRGV9	TRGJP
TGTGCCACCTGGGACGGGCCTGAGTTTGATTATAAGAAACTCTTT	CATWDGPEFDYKKLF	few	15	TRGV2	TRGJ1/TRGJ2
TGTGCCTTGTGGGAGTTGAATTATTATAAGAAACTCTTT	CALWELNYYKKLF	medium-sized	13	TRGV9	TRGJ1/TRGJ2
TGTGCCTTGTGGGATGGGCAGAATTATTATAAGAAACTCTTT	CALWDGQNYYKKLF	medium-sized	14	TRGV9	TRGJ1/TRGJ2
TGTGCCTTGTGGGAGGCCGCTATCGTTAAGAAACTCTTT	CALWEAAIVKKLF	few	13	TRGV9	TRGJ1/TRGJ2
TGTGCCTTGTGGGAGGCCAAGGAGTTGGGCAAAAAAATCAAGGTATTT	CALWEAKELGKKIKVF	-	16	TRGV9	TRGJP
TGTGCCACCTGGGATGGGTCTTTTTATTATAAGAAACTCTTT	CATWDGSFYYKKLF	medium-sized	14	TRGV4	TRGJ1/TRGJ2
TGTGCCTTGTGGACCGAGTTGGGCAAAAAAATCAAGGTATTT	CALWTELGKKIKVF	medium-sized	14	TRGV9	TRGJP
TGTGCCTTGTTGGAAAGGGCAGAGTTGGGCAAAAAAATCAAGGTATTT	CALLERAELGKKIKVF	few	16	TRGV9	TRGJP
TGTGCCTTGTGGGAGGTGAATCAAGAGTTGGGCAAAAAAATCAAGGTATTT	CALWEVNQELGKKIKVF	-	17	TRGV9	TRGJP
TGTGCCTTGTGGGTGCCCGAGGAGTTGGGCAAAAAAATCAAGGTATTT	CALWVPEELGKKIKVF	few	16	TRGV9	TRGJP
TGTGCCTTGTGGGACACCACGGGTTTGGGCAAAAAAATCAAGGTATTT	CALWDTTGLGKKIKVF	medium-sized	16	TRGV9	TRGJP